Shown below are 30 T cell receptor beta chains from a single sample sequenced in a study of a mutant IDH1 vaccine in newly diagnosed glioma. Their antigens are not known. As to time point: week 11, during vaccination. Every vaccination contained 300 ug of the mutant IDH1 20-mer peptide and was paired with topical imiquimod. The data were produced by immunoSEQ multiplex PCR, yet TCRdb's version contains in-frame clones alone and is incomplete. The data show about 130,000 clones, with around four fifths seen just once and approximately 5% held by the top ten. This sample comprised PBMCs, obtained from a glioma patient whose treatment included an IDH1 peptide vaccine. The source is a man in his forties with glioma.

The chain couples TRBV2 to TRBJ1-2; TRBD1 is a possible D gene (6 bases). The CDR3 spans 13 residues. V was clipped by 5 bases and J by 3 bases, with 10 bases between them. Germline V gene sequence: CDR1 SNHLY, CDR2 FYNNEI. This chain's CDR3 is CASSPRGDYGYTF. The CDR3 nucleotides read TGTGCCAGCAGTCCGAGGGGGGACTATGGCTACACCTTC.

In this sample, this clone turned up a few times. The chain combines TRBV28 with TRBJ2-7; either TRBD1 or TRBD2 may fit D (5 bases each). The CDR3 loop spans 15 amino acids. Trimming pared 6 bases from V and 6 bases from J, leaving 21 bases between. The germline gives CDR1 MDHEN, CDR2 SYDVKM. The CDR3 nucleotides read TGTGCCAGCAGGACTATCGGGACCGGGGTTCGCGAGCAGTACTTC. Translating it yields CASRTIGTGVREQYF.

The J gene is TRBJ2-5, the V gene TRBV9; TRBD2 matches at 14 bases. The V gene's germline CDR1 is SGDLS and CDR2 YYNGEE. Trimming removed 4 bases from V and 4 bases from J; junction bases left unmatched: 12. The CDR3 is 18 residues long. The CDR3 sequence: CASSPHGSGTSGRETQYF. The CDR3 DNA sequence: TGTGCCAGCAGCCCCCACGGCTCCGGGACTAGCGGGAGAGAGACCCAGTACTTC.

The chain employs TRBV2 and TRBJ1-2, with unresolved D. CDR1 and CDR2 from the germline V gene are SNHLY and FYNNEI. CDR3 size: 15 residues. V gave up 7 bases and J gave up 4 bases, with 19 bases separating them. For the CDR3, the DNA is TGTGCCAGCATCCACCCAAACGGGGTTTCCTATGGCTACACCTTC. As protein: CASIHPNGVSYGYTF.

In DNA, the CDR3 is TGTGCCAGCTCACCTTCGGGGGCTGGCTCCTATAATTCACCCCTCCACTTT. Its protein product is CASSPSGAGSYNSPLHF. V gene TRBV18 combines with J gene TRBJ1-6, with D possibly TRBD1 on 6 matching bases. The V and J ends lost 3 bases and 0 bases respectively, with 12 bases between them. The CDR3 covers 17 residues. Germline V gene sequence: CDR1 KGHSH, CDR2 LQKENI.

CDR3 DNA: TGTGCCAGCACGCAAGGACAGGGCCCGAACACTGAAGCTTTCTTT. Protein product: CASTQGQGPNTEAFF. This chain links TRBV2 with TRBJ1-1, with 8 bases aligning to TRBD1. The CDR3 is 15 residues long. Per the germline V gene, CDR1 is SNHLY and CDR2 is FYNNEI. V lost 7 bases and J lost 1; bases outside the gene matches: 8.

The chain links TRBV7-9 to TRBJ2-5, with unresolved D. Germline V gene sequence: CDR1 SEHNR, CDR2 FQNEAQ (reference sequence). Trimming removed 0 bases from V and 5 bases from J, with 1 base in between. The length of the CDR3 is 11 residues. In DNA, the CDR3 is TGTGCCAGCAGCTTAGCGGAGACCCAGTACTTC. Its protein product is CASSLAETQYF.

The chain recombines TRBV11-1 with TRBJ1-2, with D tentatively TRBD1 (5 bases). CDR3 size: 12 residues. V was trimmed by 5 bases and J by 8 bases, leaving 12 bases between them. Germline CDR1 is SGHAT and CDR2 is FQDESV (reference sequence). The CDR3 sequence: CASSTDRGGYTF. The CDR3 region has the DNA TGTGCCAGCAGCACAGACAGAGGCGGCTACACCTTC.

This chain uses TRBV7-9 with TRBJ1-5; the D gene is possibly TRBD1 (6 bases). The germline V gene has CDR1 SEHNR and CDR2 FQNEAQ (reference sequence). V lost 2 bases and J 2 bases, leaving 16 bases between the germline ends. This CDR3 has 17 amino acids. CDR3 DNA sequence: TGTGCCAGCAGCTTATCCCAGGGGACCCCTGGCAATCAGCCCCAGCATTTT. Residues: CASSLSQGTPGNQPQHF.

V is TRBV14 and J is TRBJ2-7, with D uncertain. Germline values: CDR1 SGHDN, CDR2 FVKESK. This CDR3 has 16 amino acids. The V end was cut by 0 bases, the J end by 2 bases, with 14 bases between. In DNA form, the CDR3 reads TGTGCCAGCAGCCAAGAGCCACTATCCAGACCCTACGAGCAGTACTTC. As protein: CASSQEPLSRPYEQYF.

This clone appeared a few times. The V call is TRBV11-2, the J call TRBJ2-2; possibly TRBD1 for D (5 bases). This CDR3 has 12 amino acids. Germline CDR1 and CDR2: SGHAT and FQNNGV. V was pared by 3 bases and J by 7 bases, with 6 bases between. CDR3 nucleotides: TGTGCCAGCAGCTTGGGGCACGGGGAGCTGTTTTTT. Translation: CASSLGHGELFF. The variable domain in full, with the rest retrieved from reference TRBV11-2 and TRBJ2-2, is EAGVAQSPRYKIIEKRQSVAFWCNPISGHATLYWYQQILGQGPKLLIQFQNNGVVDDSQLPKDRFSAERLKGVDSTLKIQPAKLEDSAVYLCASSLGHGELFFGEGSRLTVL.

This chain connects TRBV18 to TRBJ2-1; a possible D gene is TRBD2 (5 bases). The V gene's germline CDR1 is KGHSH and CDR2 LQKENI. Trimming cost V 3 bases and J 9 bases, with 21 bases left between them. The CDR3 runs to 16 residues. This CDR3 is CASSPLPGPEAGEQFF. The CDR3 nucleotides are TGTGCCAGCTCACCCCTACCGGGCCCAGAGGCGGGTGAGCAGTTCTTC.

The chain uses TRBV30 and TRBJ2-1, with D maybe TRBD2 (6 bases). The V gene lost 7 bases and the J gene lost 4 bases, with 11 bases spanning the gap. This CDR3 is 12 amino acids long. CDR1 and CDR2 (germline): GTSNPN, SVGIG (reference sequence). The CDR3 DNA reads TGTGCCTTTAGCGGAGGATACAATGAGCAGTTCTTC. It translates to CAFSGGYNEQFF.

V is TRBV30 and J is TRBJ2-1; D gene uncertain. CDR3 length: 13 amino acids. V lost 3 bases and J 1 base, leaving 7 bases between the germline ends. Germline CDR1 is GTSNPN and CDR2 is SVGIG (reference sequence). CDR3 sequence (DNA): TGTGCCTGGAGCCTGGCATCCTACAATGAGCAGTTCTTC. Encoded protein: CAWSLASYNEQFF.

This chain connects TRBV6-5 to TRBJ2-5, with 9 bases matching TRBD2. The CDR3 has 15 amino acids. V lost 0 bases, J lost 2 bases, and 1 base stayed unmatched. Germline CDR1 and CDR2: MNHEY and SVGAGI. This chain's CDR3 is CASSYSRGGQETQYF. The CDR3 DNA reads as TGTGCCAGCAGTTACTCGCGGGGGGGTCAAGAGACCCAGTACTTC.

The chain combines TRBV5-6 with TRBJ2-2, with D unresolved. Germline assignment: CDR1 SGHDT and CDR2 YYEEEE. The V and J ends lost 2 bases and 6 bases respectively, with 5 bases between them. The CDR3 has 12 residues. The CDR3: CASSFVPGELFF. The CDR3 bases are TGTGCCAGCAGCTTTGTCCCCGGGGAGCTGTTTTTT. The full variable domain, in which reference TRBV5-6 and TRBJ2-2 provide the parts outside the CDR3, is DAGVTQSPTHLIKTRGQQVTLRCSPKSGHDTVSWYQQALGQGPQFIFQYYEEEERQRGNFPDRFSGHQFPNYSSELNVNALLLGDSALYLCASSFVPGELFFGEGSRLTVL.

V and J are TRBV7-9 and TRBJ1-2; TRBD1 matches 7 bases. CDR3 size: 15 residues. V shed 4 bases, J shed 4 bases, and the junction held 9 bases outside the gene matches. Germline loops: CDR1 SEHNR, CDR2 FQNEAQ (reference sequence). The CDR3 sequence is CASSSPMGQFYGYTF. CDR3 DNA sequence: TGTGCCAGCAGCTCACCTATGGGACAGTTCTATGGCTACACCTTC.

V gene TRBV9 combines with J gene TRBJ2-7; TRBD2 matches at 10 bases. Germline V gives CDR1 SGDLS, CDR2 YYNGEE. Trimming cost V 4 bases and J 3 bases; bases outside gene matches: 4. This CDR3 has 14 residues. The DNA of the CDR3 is TGTGCCAGCAGCTACGGGACTAGCGACTACGAGCAGTACTTC. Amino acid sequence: CASSYGTSDYEQYF.

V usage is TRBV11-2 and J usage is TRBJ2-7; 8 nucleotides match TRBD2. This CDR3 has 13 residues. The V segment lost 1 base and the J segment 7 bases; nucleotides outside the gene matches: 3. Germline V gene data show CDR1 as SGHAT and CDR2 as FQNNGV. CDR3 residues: CASSLGSGGEQYF. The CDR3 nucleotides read TGTGCCAGCAGCTTAGGCAGCGGGGGAGAGCAGTACTTC. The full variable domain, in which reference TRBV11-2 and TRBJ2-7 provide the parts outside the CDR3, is EAGVAQSPRYKIIEKRQSVAFWCNPISGHATLYWYQQILGQGPKLLIQFQNNGVVDDSQLPKDRFSAERLKGVDSTLKIQPAKLEDSAVYLCASSLGSGGEQYFGPGTRLTVT.

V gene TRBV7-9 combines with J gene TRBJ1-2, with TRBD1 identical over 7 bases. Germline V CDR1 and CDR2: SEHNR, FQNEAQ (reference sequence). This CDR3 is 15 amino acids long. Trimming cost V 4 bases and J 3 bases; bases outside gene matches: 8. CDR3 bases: TGTGCCAGCAGCTCAGCACTACAGGGGTACTATGGCTACACCTTC. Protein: CASSSALQGYYGYTF.

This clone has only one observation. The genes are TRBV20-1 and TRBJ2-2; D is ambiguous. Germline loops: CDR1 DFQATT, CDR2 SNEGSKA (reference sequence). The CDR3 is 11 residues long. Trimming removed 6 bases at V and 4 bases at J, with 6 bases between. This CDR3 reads CSASTTGELFF. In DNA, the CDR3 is TGCAGTGCCTCTACCACCGGGGAGCTGTTTTTT.

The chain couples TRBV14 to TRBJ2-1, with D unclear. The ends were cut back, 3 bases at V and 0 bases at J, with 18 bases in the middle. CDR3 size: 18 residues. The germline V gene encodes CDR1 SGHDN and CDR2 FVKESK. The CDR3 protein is CASSQIGKYGSSYNEQFF. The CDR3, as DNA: TGTGCCAGCAGCCAGATTGGCAAGTACGGAAGCTCCTACAATGAGCAGTTCTTC.

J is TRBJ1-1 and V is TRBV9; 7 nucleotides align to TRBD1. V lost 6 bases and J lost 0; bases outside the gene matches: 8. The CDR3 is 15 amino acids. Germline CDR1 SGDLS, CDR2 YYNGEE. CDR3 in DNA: TGTGCCAGCACCCCCTCAGGGGGGGTGAACACTGAAGCTTTCTTT. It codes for CASTPSGGVNTEAFF.

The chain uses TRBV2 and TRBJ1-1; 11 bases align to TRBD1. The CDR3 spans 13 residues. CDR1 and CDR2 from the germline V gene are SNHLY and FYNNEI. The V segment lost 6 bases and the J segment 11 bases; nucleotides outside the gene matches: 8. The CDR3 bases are TGTGCCAGCAGGCCCGGGACAGGGGGATTTGCTTTCTTT. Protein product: CASRPGTGGFAFF.

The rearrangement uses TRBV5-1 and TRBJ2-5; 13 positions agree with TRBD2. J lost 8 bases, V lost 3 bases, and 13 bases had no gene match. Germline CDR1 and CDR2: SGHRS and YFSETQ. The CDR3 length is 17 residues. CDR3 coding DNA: TGCGCCAGCAGCTACGGACTAGCGGGGGACCAAGAGGATACCCAGTACTTC. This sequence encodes CASSYGLAGDQEDTQYF.

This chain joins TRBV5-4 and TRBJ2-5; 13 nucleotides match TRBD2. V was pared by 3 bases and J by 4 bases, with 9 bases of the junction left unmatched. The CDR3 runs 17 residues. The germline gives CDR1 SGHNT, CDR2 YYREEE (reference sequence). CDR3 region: CASSSLAGGPGAETQYF. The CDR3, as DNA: TGTGCCAGCAGCTCACTAGCGGGAGGGCCGGGGGCAGAGACCCAGTACTTC. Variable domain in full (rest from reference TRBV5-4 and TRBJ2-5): ETGVTQSPTHLIKTRGQQVTLRCSSQSGHNTVSWYQQALGQGPQFIFQYYREEENGRGNFPPRFSGLQFPNYSSELNVNALELDDSALYLCASSSLAGGPGAETQYFGPGTRLLVL.

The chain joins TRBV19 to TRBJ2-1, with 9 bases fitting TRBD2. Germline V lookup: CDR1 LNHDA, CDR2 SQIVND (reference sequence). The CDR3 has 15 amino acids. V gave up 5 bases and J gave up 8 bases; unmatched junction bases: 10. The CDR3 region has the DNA TGTGCCAGTAGTGTAATAGCGGGAGAGGGCGATGAGCAGTTCTTC. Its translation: CASSVIAGEGDEQFF.

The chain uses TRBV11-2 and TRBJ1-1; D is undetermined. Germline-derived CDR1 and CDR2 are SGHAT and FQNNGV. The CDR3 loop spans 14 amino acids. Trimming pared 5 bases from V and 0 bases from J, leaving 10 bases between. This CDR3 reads CASSPPLMNTEAFF. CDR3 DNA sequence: TGTGCCAGCAGCCCGCCACTTATGAACACTGAAGCTTTCTTT.

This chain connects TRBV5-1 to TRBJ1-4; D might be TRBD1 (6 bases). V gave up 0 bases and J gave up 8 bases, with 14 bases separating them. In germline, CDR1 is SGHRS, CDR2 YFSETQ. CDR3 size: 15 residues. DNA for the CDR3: TGCGCCAGCAGCTTGGACGGGGGCCGAGGCGAAAAACTGTTTTTT. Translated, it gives CASSLDGGRGEKLFF.

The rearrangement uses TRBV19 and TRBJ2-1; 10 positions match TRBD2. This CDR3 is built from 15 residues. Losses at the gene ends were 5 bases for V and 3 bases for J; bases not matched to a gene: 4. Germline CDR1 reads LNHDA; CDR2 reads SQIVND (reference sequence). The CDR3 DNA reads TGTGCCAGTAGTGTCCTAGCGGGGGACTACAATGAGCAGTTCTTC. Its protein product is CASSVLAGDYNEQFF.